This record covers a single TCR beta chain. Some clones are missing from TCRdb's copy, which holds only in-frame ones; the method was immunoSEQ multiplex PCR. The sample holds some 71,000 clones; over 80% are singletons and the top ten take more than 12%. Deletions cut 7 bases from V and 4 bases from J, with 14 bases between. Germline values: CDR1 MDHEN, CDR2 SYDVKM. This CDR3 is built from 13 residues. The entry originates in a study of OX40 agonist ivuxolimab in advanced cancers. This TCR was sampled from an adult with an advanced solid tumor such as melanoma, head and neck, liver or kidney cancer. Here the sequenced sample was CD4+ or CD8+ T cells sorted from blood, taken in a trial of the OX40 agonist ivuxolimab. The gene calls are TRBV28 and TRBJ2-7, with D uncertain. CDR3 in amino acids: CASTPLWQYEQYF. CDR3 DNA sequence: TGTGCCAGCACCCCTCTATGGCAGTACGAGCAGTACTTC.